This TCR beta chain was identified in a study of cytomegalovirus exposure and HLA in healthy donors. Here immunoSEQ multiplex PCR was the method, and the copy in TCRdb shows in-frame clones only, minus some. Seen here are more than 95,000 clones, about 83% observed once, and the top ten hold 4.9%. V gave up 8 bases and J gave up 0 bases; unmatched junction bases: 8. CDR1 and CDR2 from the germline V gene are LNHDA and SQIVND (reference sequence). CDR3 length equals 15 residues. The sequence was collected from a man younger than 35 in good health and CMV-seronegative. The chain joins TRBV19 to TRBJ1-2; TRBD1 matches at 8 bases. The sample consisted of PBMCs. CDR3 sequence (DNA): TGTGCCAGTGGTCGGGACAGGCAAGCTAACTATGGCTACACCTTC. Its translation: CASGRDRQANYGYTF.